This T cell receptor beta chain is from a study of breast tumors, draining lymph nodes, adjacent tissues (dated by TCRdb to 2016 to 2017). As for the study more broadly: Breast cancer patients provided tumor, adjacent nontumor tissue and axillary lymph nodes, and the study compared the TCR beta repertoires across these three sources. In human breast cancer, the study set out to evaluate how tumor, surrounding tissue and draining lymph node repertoires relate to one another and whether T cells may move between these sites. Study-wide findings and limitations: A scenario in which most tumor T cells derive from the lymph node and then expand within tumor tissue was judged to be consistent with the data. Tumor T-cell repertoires showed less diversity than lymph node repertoires and more diversity than nontumor tissue repertoires, and tumor T-cell repertoires showed preferential V and J gene usage. Rather than being directly demonstrated, the conclusion that tumor T cells originate in lymph nodes was presented as consistent with a hypothesis. Tumor and nontumor tissue repertoires were found to be significantly more similar in luminal-like than in basal-like breast cancer.

Lymph node samples were obtained from the axillary draining lymph nodes of breast cancer patients. This clonotype was detected many times. Its target antigen remains unknown. No per-base quality is available; no much larger clone lies one base away. V was cut back by 6 bases and J by 3 bases, leaving a gap of 12 bases between them. The germline V gene (reference sequence) yields DFQATT for CDR1 and SNEGSKA for CDR2. Reading from cysteine to phenylalanine, the CDR3 counts 12 amino acids. Here the CDR3 DNA is all that survives: 36 bases in frame from base 1. Sequencing relied on an Illumina HiSeq 2000. TCR beta chain libraries were generated through multiplex PCR amplification. High-throughput sequencing was used to analyze the amplified TCR beta chain products. TCRdb reworked the public reads: Q25 trimming with fastp, MiXCR clone assembly, productive beta chains retained. Every CDR3 protein is listed once, alongside the most common genes and DNA of its rows. The sample data list over 200,000 distinct CDR3 sequences, and approximately 29% of these were observed just once. The ten largest clones capture 1.3% to 1.5% of the sample.

The V and J segments used are TRBV20-1 and TRBJ2-7; a tentative D call is TRBD2 (6 bases match). The clonotype was recovered from a female donor with breast cancer. Some clones in this sample may be carry-over from other donors' samples. The specimen was axillary lymph node tissue. In nucleotide form, the sequence is TGCAGTGCAACTGGGGGGAACTACGAGCAGTACTTC. The translation is CSATGGNYEQYF.